The rows below give T cell receptor beta chains drawn from one sample of a study of T-cell memory formation after mild COVID-19. TCRdb reprocessed the 5' RACE reads via MiXCR and lists one record per CDR3 protein. The data contain roughly 280,000 distinct CDR3 sequences, 8% to 9% of them singletons. Sequenced: PBMCs or a T cell subset sorted from them (not recorded which). The receptors here all came from a man aged 18-30 years who had mild COVID-19 (a few samples of this study predate the infection). Cell type and time point are not known. The CDR3 runs from the conserved cysteine through the conserved F or W. Fields, in order: CDR3 length, J gene, V gene, D gene, clone size, CDR3 DNA, CDR3 protein. The D gene is left open where the match is weak. For some rows the clone size is stated as once, few or many, or as a class when expanded; others skip it.

length: 14
J: TRBJ1-1
V: TRBV5-4
D: -
size: many
DNA: TGTGCCAGCAGCCGAGCGTCGGATTATACTGAAGCTTTCTTT
CDR3: CASSRASDYTEAFF

length: 15
J: TRBJ2-2
V: TRBV5-1
D: -
size: -
DNA: TGCGCCAGCAGCTCCGCCGGGAGGAACACCGGGGAGCTGTTTTTT
CDR3: CASSSAGRNTGELFF

length: 17
J: TRBJ2-1
V: TRBV4-1
D: TRBD2
size: -
DNA: TGCGCCAGCAGCCAACTGACTAGCGGGGGGGCCGGGAATGAGCAGTTCTTC
CDR3: CASSQLTSGGAGNEQFF

length: 13
J: TRBJ1-5
V: TRBV15
D: -
size: many
DNA: TGTGCCACCAGCAGAGAAGGAAATCAGCCCCAGCATTTT
CDR3: CATSREGNQPQHF

length: 14
J: TRBJ2-4
V: TRBV11-2
D: -
size: -
DNA: TGTGCCAGCAGCTTAACGGGGGGCCCAAACATTCAGTACTTC
CDR3: CASSLTGGPNIQYF

length: 17
J: TRBJ2-1
V: TRBV5-1
D: TRBD2
size: -
DNA: TGCGCCAGCAGCTGGGGACTAGCGGGATCCTCCTACAATGAGCAGTTCTTC
CDR3: CASSWGLAGSSYNEQFF

length: 16
J: TRBJ1-6
V: TRBV5-5
D: TRBD1
size: -
DNA: TGTGCCAGCAGCCTGGGACAGGGCAGAGAAAATTCACCCCTCCACTTT
CDR3: CASSLGQGRENSPLHF

length: 16
J: TRBJ2-1
V: TRBV20-1
D: TRBD2
size: many
DNA: TGCAGTGCCCACCGAACTAGCGGGGGGACTTACAATGAGCAGTTCTTC
CDR3: CSAHRTSGGTYNEQFF

length: 13
J: TRBJ1-1
V: TRBV6-1
D: -
size: few
DNA: TGTGCCAGCAGTGAACTCAAGGGTCGGGTGGCTTTCTTT
CDR3: CASSELKGRVAFF

length: 10
J: TRBJ1-2
V: TRBV7-9
D: -
size: few
DNA: TGTGCCAGCAGCTTAGAGGGCTACACCTTC
CDR3: CASSLEGYTF

length: 17
J: TRBJ2-3
V: TRBV5-1
D: -
size: few
DNA: TGCGCCAGCAGCTTGGATCCAGGGTGGGCGAACACAGATACGCAGTATTTT
CDR3: CASSLDPGWANTDTQYF

length: 15
J: TRBJ2-5
V: TRBV9
D: TRBD1
size: -
DNA: TGTGCCAGCAGCGACTCCGGACAGGGCGAAGAGACCCAGTACTTC
CDR3: CASSDSGQGEETQYF

length: 12
J: TRBJ1-5
V: TRBV12-3/TRBV12-4
D: -
size: few
DNA: TGTGCCAGCAGACGGGACAACGCGGCCCAGCATTTT
CDR3: CASRRDNAAQHF

length: 14
J: TRBJ1-1
V: TRBV18
D: -
size: many
DNA: TGTGCCACTACCGGGGGGGGGCCGAACACTGAAGCTTTCTTT
CDR3: CATTGGGPNTEAFF

length: 17
J: TRBJ1-1
V: TRBV11-3
D: TRBD1
size: few
DNA: TGTGCCAGCAGCCCCGTCTGGAGGGGGCGCGAAGACACTGAAGCTTTCTTT
CDR3: CASSPVWRGREDTEAFF

length: 13
J: TRBJ2-1
V: TRBV11-2
D: -
size: -
DNA: TGTGCCAGCAGCGGGGGGCGGGGTAATGAGCAGTTCTTC
CDR3: CASSGGRGNEQFF

length: 16
J: TRBJ1-4
V: TRBV20-1
D: -
size: few
DNA: TGCAGTGCTCACCGAGGGGACTTTGCAACTAATGAAAAACTGTTTTTT
CDR3: CSAHRGDFATNEKLFF

length: 14
J: TRBJ1-3
V: TRBV5-1
D: -
size: once
DNA: TGCGCCAGCAGCTTGGGGGCACCTGGAAACACCATATATTTT
CDR3: CASSLGAPGNTIYF

length: 15
J: TRBJ2-1
V: TRBV12-3/TRBV12-4
D: -
size: many
DNA: TGTGCCAGCAGTTTTGGAGGGGGGGCCAGAGTGGAGCAGTTCTTC
CDR3: CASSFGGGARVEQFF

length: 15
J: TRBJ1-4
V: TRBV5-1
D: -
size: few
DNA: TGCGCCAGCAGCCCTCAGAGTGCAACTAATGAAAAACTGTTTTTT
CDR3: CASSPQSATNEKLFF

length: 15
J: TRBJ1-1
V: TRBV7-6
D: -
size: -
DNA: TGTGCCAGCAGCCCAGCCCACAGGGTGAACACTGAAGCTTTCTTT
CDR3: CASSPAHRVNTEAFF

length: 13
J: TRBJ2-7
V: TRBV20-1
D: TRBD1
size: many
DNA: TGCAGTGCCCCCCCGGGACAGGGTCGGGAGCAGTACTTC
CDR3: CSAPPGQGREQYF

length: 12
J: TRBJ1-6
V: TRBV5-6
D: -
size: many
DNA: TGTGCCAGCAGTCGACGAAATTCACCCCTCCACTTT
CDR3: CASSRRNSPLHF

length: 13
J: TRBJ2-5
V: TRBV7-3
D: TRBD1
size: few
DNA: TGTGCCAGCAGCCCGACAGGGTTCGAGACCCAGTACTTC
CDR3: CASSPTGFETQYF

length: 14
J: TRBJ1-1
V: TRBV7-9
D: -
size: many
DNA: TGTGCCAGCAGCTTAAGTCAGGCGAACACTGAAGCTTTCTTT
CDR3: CASSLSQANTEAFF

length: 17
J: TRBJ2-7
V: TRBV7-3
D: -
size: many
DNA: TGTGCCAGCAGCCCAGGAGGGGGCCTAGCGAACACCTACGAGCAGTACTTC
CDR3: CASSPGGGLANTYEQYF

length: 16
J: TRBJ2-3
V: TRBV29-1
D: -
size: few
DNA: TGCAGCGTTGAACCAAGGGACGGCTCTAGCACAGATACGCAGTATTTT
CDR3: CSVEPRDGSSTDTQYF

length: 16
J: TRBJ1-5
V: TRBV4-1
D: -
size: few
DNA: TGCGCCAGCAGCCAAACCCCAGCGTATAGCAATCAGCCCCAGCATTTT
CDR3: CASSQTPAYSNQPQHF

length: 13
J: TRBJ2-1
V: TRBV11-2
D: -
size: -
DNA: TGTGCCAGCAGCTTAGAACTCGGGGATGAGCAGTTCTTC
CDR3: CASSLELGDEQFF

length: 18
J: TRBJ2-3
V: TRBV27
D: TRBD2
size: -
DNA: TGTGCCAGCAGGCGACTAGCGGGGGGAAATGCCCCCGGGGATACGCAGTATTTT
CDR3: CASRRLAGGNAPGDTQYF

length: 15
J: TRBJ1-1
V: TRBV5-1
D: -
size: -
DNA: TGCGCCAGCAGCCAAGTAGTCCCTGGTATCACTGAAGCTTTCTTT
CDR3: CASSQVVPGITEAFF

length: 17
J: TRBJ2-2
V: TRBV2
D: -
size: -
DNA: TGTGCCAGCAGTGAACTGTCGTTGAGGAAAAACACCGGGGAGCTGTTTTTT
CDR3: CASSELSLRKNTGELFF

length: 14
J: TRBJ2-2
V: TRBV5-1
D: -
size: many
DNA: TGCGCCAGCAGCTTCAGGGGAGGAACCGGGGAGCTGTTTTTT
CDR3: CASSFRGGTGELFF

length: 12
J: TRBJ2-3
V: TRBV7-8
D: -
size: -
DNA: TGTGCCAGCAGCCCCGTCGCAGATACGCAGTATTTT
CDR3: CASSPVADTQYF

length: 15
J: TRBJ1-4
V: TRBV4-1
D: TRBD1
size: -
DNA: TGCGCCAGCAGCCACAGGGACAGGGGTAATGAAAAACTGTTTTTT
CDR3: CASSHRDRGNEKLFF

length: 14
J: TRBJ2-7
V: TRBV11-2
D: -
size: few
DNA: TGTGCCAGCAGCTTTGACGGTTACTCCTACGAGCAGTACTTC
CDR3: CASSFDGYSYEQYF

length: 15
J: TRBJ2-5
V: TRBV5-1
D: -
size: -
DNA: TGCGCCAGCAGCGGGTACAGGTGGGGGCAAGAGACCCAGTACTTC
CDR3: CASSGYRWGQETQYF

length: 15
J: TRBJ1-3
V: TRBV5-1
D: -
size: many
DNA: TGCGCCAGCAGCTTGGGCGTTTCGGGTGAAAACACCATATATTTT
CDR3: CASSLGVSGENTIYF

length: 15
J: TRBJ2-2
V: TRBV5-1
D: -
size: few
DNA: TGCGCCAGCAGGGAACCAGGGGCGAACACCGGGGAGCTGTTTTTT
CDR3: CASREPGANTGELFF

length: 15
J: TRBJ2-7
V: TRBV5-1
D: -
size: -
DNA: TGCGCCAGCAGCTTGGCGCCTCAGGAGACCTACGAGCAGTACTTC
CDR3: CASSLAPQETYEQYF

length: 13
J: TRBJ2-5
V: TRBV27
D: -
size: -
DNA: TGTGCCAGCAGGGGGACAAACCAAGAGACCCAGTACTTC
CDR3: CASRGTNQETQYF

length: 14
J: TRBJ2-7
V: TRBV20-1
D: TRBD2
size: few
DNA: TGCAGTGCTTTTGGACTAGCGGACTCCTACGAGCAGTACTTC
CDR3: CSAFGLADSYEQYF

length: 12
J: TRBJ1-5
V: TRBV19
D: -
size: many
DNA: TGTGCCAGTAGCCTAAATAATCAGCCCCAGCATTTT
CDR3: CASSLNNQPQHF

length: 13
J: TRBJ2-7
V: TRBV5-1
D: -
size: few
DNA: TGCGCCAGCAGTTTGGGGGATTACTACGAGCAGTACTTC
CDR3: CASSLGDYYEQYF